A selection of T cell receptor beta chains follows, all from one sample in a study of CD8+ T cells in alopecia areata. Some clones are missing from TCRdb's copy, which holds only in-frame ones; the method was immunoSEQ multiplex PCR. The sample holds about 180,000 clones, around 64% seen once. The sample here was CD8+ T cells sorted from blood, taken at week 0. These TCRs come from a human donor with alopecia areata. Both conserved end residues are part of each CDR3. Fields, in order: clone size, J gene, D gene, V gene, CDR3 DNA, CDR3 protein. A D gene is named only where the DNA matches it firmly. Clone size appears in some rows only: once, few, many, or a class for an expanded clone.

>NA|TRBJ1-5|NA|TRBV15
TGTGCCACCAGCAGAGTCCCGGGAGACAATCAGCCCCAGCATTTT
CATSRVPGDNQPQHF
>NA|TRBJ2-2|TRBD1|TRBV5-6
TGTGCCAGCAGCATCTGGGACAGGGGGCGGACCGGGGAGCTGTTTTTT
CASSIWDRGRTGELFF
>NA|TRBJ2-7|NA|TRBV30
TGTGCCTGGAGCGGGCGAAGACCCTACGAGCAGTACTTC
CAWSGRRPYEQYF
>NA|TRBJ1-6|NA|TRBV27
TGTGCCAGCAGTTTATCTGAGGGAGCCTATTCACCCCTCCACTTT
CASSLSEGAYSPLHF
>few|TRBJ1-1|NA|TRBV9
TGTGCCAGCAGCGTAGCGGGGGGGCAAACTGAAGCTTTCTTT
CASSVAGGQTEAFF
>once|TRBJ1-2|NA|TRBV4-2
TGTGCCAGCAGCGTGTATGGGGGAGGCTATGGCTACACCTTC
CASSVYGGGYGYTF
>few|TRBJ1-4|NA|TRBV4-1
TGCGCCAGCAGCCAAGTGCAGAGTAGGAATGAAAAACTGTTTTTT
CASSQVQSRNEKLFF
>NA|TRBJ2-3|TRBD2|TRBV18
TGTGCCAGCTCACCGCGCGGGAGGACAGATACGCAGTATTTT
CASSPRGRTDTQYF
>NA|TRBJ2-3|NA|TRBV7-3
TGTGCCAGCAGCCCAAGGACAGCAAGATCCACAGATACGCAGTATTTT
CASSPRTARSTDTQYF
>once|TRBJ1-1|NA|TRBV7-9
TGTGCCAGCAGCTTAGACTCCCCTGAAGCTTTCTTT
CASSLDSPEAFF
>few|TRBJ2-7|NA|TRBV29-1
TGCAGCGTTGAAGTTGGTTTAGAGGGGCGAGAGCAGTACTTC
CSVEVGLEGREQYF
>NA|TRBJ2-2|TRBD2|TRBV7-6
TGTGCCAGCAGTTTTCGGGGACTAGATAACACCGGGGAGCTGTTTTTT
CASSFRGLDNTGELFF
>NA|TRBJ2-1|TRBD1|TRBV28
TGTGCCAGCAGATCCCTACTCGGGACAGGGGTGGATGAGCAGTTCTTC
CASRSLLGTGVDEQFF
>few|TRBJ2-3|NA|TRBV5-1
TGCGCCAGCAGGGGGAACACAGATACGCAGTATTTT
CASRGNTDTQYF
>NA|TRBJ1-1|NA|TRBV6-5
TGTGCCAGCACCTATCAGGGGAACACTGAAGCTTTCTTT
CASTYQGNTEAFF
>NA|TRBJ2-4|TRBD2|TRBV2
TGTGCCAGCAGTGAAAGGGGACTAGCTAAAAACATTCAGTACTTC
CASSERGLAKNIQYF
>NA|TRBJ1-2|TRBD1|TRBV7-8
TGTGCCAGCACCGACAGGGGGCCCGGCTACACCTTC
CASTDRGPGYTF
>few|TRBJ2-3|TRBD2|TRBV5-1
TGCGCCAGCAGCTTGTACCCCGGCGGGAGCGACCGATCGGATACGCAGTATTTT
CASSLYPGGSDRSDTQYF
>NA|TRBJ2-5|TRBD2|TRBV27
TGTGCCAGCAGTCATTCGCCGCCGACTAGCGGGGGGACTAAGACGACCCAGTACTTC
CASSHSPPTSGGTKTTQYF
>NA|TRBJ2-3|NA|TRBV7-9
TGTGCCAGCAGCTTAGCGACTGGCACAGATACGCAGTATTTT
CASSLATGTDTQYF
>few|TRBJ2-7|TRBD1|TRBV29-1
TGCAGCGTCCAGGACAGGGGCACTCTTTACTTC
CSVQDRGTLYF
>many|TRBJ2-7|NA|TRBV7-6
TGTGCCAGCAGCCCGCGGGCCCCCGGCGGGTACGAGCAGTACTTC
CASSPRAPGGYEQYF
>once|TRBJ2-5|NA|TRBV30
TGTGCCTGGAGTCGACGGGACTGGCCCTTTGGGGAGACCCAGTACTTC
CAWSRRDWPFGETQYF
>NA|TRBJ2-1|TRBD2|TRBV5-4
TGTGCCAGCAGCTCGAAACTAGCGGGGGCCAATGAGCAGTTCTTC
CASSSKLAGANEQFF
>few|TRBJ1-1|TRBD1|TRBV19
TGTGCCAGTAGTATGGACAGGGGGCCAAACACTGAAGCTTTCTTT
CASSMDRGPNTEAFF
>NA|TRBJ2-3|NA|TRBV5-1
TGCGCCAGCAGCTTGGTGTTCGTCGGACTACCTAGCACAGATACGCAGTATTTT
CASSLVFVGLPSTDTQYF
>NA|TRBJ2-3|TRBD2|TRBV5-6
TGTGCCAGCAGCCCGACCGCCGGGACTAGCGGGGGGGCAACAGATACGCAGTATTTT
CASSPTAGTSGGATDTQYF
>NA|TRBJ2-1|NA|TRBV7-9
TGTGCCAGCAGCTTAGGGGGTAGAAATGAGCAGTTCTTC
CASSLGGRNEQFF
>NA|TRBJ1-4|NA|TRBV30
TGTGCCTGGAGTGTAGTAGCCTGGGGGGATGAAAAACTGTTTTTT
CAWSVVAWGDEKLFF
>NA|TRBJ2-2|TRBD1|TRBV6-5
TGTGCCAGCAGTTCGTGGACAGGGGGCTTTACCGGGGAGCTGTTTTTT
CASSSWTGGFTGELFF
>few|TRBJ2-3|NA|TRBV29-1
TGCAGCGTTGAGGGTGGGTGGATTAGCGAGGACACAGATACGCAGTATTTT
CSVEGGWISEDTDTQYF
>NA|TRBJ2-1|NA|TRBV7-9
TGTGCCAGCAGCGCTTGGAGGGATGAGCAGTTCTTC
CASSAWRDEQFF
>few|TRBJ1-4|TRBD1|TRBV29-1
TGCAGCGTTCAGGGGGCAGGAACTAATGAAAAACTGTTTTTT
CSVQGAGTNEKLFF